Sequencing of this T cell receptor beta chain was carried out in a study of technical replicates of blood from several donors. Assay used: immunoSEQ multiplex PCR; TCRdb lists only in-frame clones, some missing. The table shows 60,000 to 80,000 clones, with about 90% occurring only once. Material for sequencing was T cells isolated from PBMCs. The clonotype comes from a human donor in good health.

The CDR3 sequence is CATSSGSQPYSNQPQHF. As DNA, the CDR3 is TGTGCCACCAGCAGTGGGAGCCAACCGTATAGCAATCAGCCCCAGCATTTT. J is TRBJ1-5 and V is TRBV15, with D uncertain. Germline lookup yields CDR1 LNHNV and CDR2 YYDKDF (reference sequence). This CDR3 is built from 17 residues. Trimming took off 3 bases at V and 0 bases at J, with 15 bases between the two ends.